This entry lists 6 T cell receptor beta chains sequenced from one sample in a study of cytomegalovirus exposure and HLA in healthy donors (dated by TCRdb to 2017 to 2019). Library method: the immunoSEQ multiplex PCR assay. A mixture of 60 forward primers for TCR Vbeta segments and 13 reverse primers for TCR Jbeta segments was used in the multiplex PCR. TCRdb retrieved this table from immuneACCESS and kept in-frame rearrangements only. Not all clones are present; in checked studies, unresolved V genes account for under half, and no reason is known for the remainder. Present in this sample are 83,000 or so clones, around 74% of which were seen just once. Clones ranked in the top ten supply about 9.5% of the sample. The sequenced material came from PBMCs. The receptors were sampled from a man younger than 45 in good health and CMV-seropositive.

On this clone: One end of the junction varies from germline; a read error may be responsible. The chain employs TRBV7-9 and TRBJ1-1; no reliable D call. This CDR3 has 13 residues. Germline CDR1 is SEHNR and CDR2 is FQNEAQ (reference sequence). The CDR3 DNA is TGTTCCAGCAGCACCCGGGGTGGCACTGAAGCTTTCTTT. This sequence encodes CSSSTRGGTEAFF.

The chain couples TRBV6-4 to TRBJ2-1; 8 bases fit TRBD2. Germline V CDR1 and CDR2: MRHNA, SNTAGT. V shed 5 bases, J shed 4 bases, and the junction held 7 bases outside the gene matches. The CDR3 totals 15 residues. The CDR3 here is CASSPVAGSYNEQFF. The CDR3 nucleotides read TGTGCCAGCAGTCCGGTAGCGGGGTCTTACAATGAGCAGTTCTTC.

The chain carries TRBV2 and TRBJ2-4, with 13 bases fitting TRBD2. J was trimmed by 6 bases and V by 6 bases; bases with no gene match: 14. This CDR3 is 18 amino acids long. Per germline, CDR1 SNHLY and CDR2 FYNNEI. In DNA, the CDR3 is TGTGCCAGCAGACGCAAACTAGCGGGGGGGCTCTGGGGAAACATTCAGTACTTC. It specifies CASRRKLAGGLWGNIQYF.

V and J are TRBV9 and TRBJ2-1, with 13 bases fitting TRBD2. The CDR3 contains 17 residues. Germline CDR1 is SGDLS and CDR2 is YYNGEE. After removal of 4 bases from V and 0 bases from J, the junction contained 4 bases not matched to a gene. CDR3 region: CASSPGLAGTSYNEQFF. The CDR3 nucleotides read TGTGCCAGCAGCCCGGGACTAGCGGGGACCTCCTACAATGAGCAGTTCTTC.

The chain employs TRBV9 and TRBJ2-7, with 9 bases fitting TRBD2. The J segment lost 4 bases and the V segment lost 3 bases, leaving 5 bases of the junction unmatched. The CDR3 covers 14 residues. CDR1 and CDR2 from the germline V gene are SGDLS and YYNGEE. CDR3 DNA: TGTGCCAGCAGCGAGGGTAGCGGGGGTTACGAGCAGTACTTC. Translating it yields CASSEGSGGYEQYF.

This clone was seen only once. The rearrangement links TRBV29-1 to TRBJ2-7, with TRBD2 as a possible D gene (5 bases). V was cut by 4 bases and J by 6 bases, with 16 bases left in between. The germline gives CDR1 SQVTM, CDR2 ANQGSEA. The CDR3 consists of 13 residues. The CDR3, as DNA: TGCAGCGTTGGCGAGGGTTCTCCCGGCGAGCAGTACTTC. This gives the protein CSVGEGSPGEQYF.